This T cell receptor beta chain is from a study of human T cells and chemical hapten exposure. On the study more broadly: There were weekly diphenylcyclopropenone doses to the scalp for patients throughout the approximately 25-week study. Study outcomes and limitations: Compared with pre-sensitization or healthy control sets, expanded TCRs clustered more.

This clonotype was seen repeatedly, ten times or more. Its antigen is still unknown. Each CDR3 protein gets one entry after TCRdb re-called the RACE reads with MiXCR. The sample consists of 45,000 to 65,000 distinct CDR3 sequences, more than 9% of them appearing once. Stated time point: pre-sensitization, week 0. The treatment denotes: therapeutic diphenylcyclopropenone sensitization with weekly scalp DPC. Total RNA was isolated from unfractionated whole blood. This CDR3 comprises 13 residues. V lost 6 bases, J lost 6 bases, and 7 bases stayed unmatched. Germline lookup yields CDR1 SNHLY and CDR2 FYNNEI.

The source material was whole blood, sampled in connection with sensitization to the hapten diphenylcyclopropenone (DPC). This sequence originates from a man aged 40-50 years with alopecia areata. Some clones in this sample may be carry-over from other donors' samples. The chain is built from TRBV2 and TRBJ2-7; 8 bases are shared with TRBD1. The CDR3 DNA reads TGTGCCAGCAGGGAGACAGGGGTCCGCGAGCAGTACTTC. It specifies CASRETGVREQYF. Full variable domain (missing parts from reference TRBV2 and TRBJ2-7): EPEVTQTPSHQVTQMGQEVILRCVPISNHLYFYWYRQILGQKVEFLVSFYNNEISEKSEIFDDQFSVERPDGSNFTLKIRSTKLEDSAMYFCASRETGVREQYFGPGTRLTVT.